This T cell receptor (beta chain) comes out of a study of shared clonotypes between healthy human individuals. The length of the CDR3 is 16 residues. In germline, CDR1 is SGHAT, CDR2 FQNNGV. Trimming took 3 bases from V and 6 from J, leaving 17 bases between them. Profiled with immunoSEQ multiplex PCR; TCRdb holds only in-frame clones, not every one. The sample yields about 470,000 clones, roughly 80% seen once. Donors were Caucasian adults residing in Nashville, Tennessee, USA. Material for sequencing was PBMCs. This sequence was found in a woman between 40 and 55 years old in good health. Some clones in this sample may be carry-over from other donors' samples. The V gene is TRBV11-2, the J gene TRBJ2-2, with D perhaps matching TRBD1 (6 bases). CDR3 in amino acids: CASSFLRAGVAGELFF. The CDR3 DNA reads as TGTGCCAGCAGCTTTCTTAGGGCAGGGGTGGCCGGGGAGCTGTTTTTT.